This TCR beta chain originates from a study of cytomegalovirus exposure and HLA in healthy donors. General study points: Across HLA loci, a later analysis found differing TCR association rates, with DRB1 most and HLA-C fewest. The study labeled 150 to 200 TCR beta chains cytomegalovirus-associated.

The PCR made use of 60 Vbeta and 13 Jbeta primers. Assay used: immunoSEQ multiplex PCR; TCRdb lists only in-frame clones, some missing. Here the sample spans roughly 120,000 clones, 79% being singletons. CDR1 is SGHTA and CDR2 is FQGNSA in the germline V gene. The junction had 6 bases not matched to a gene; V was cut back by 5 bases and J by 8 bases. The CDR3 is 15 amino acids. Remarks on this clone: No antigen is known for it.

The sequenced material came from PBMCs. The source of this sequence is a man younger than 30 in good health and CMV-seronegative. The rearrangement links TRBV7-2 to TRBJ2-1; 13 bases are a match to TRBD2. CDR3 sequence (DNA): TGTGCCAGCAGCCTCCGACTAGCGGGAGGATATGAGCAGTTCTTC. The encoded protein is CASSLRLAGGYEQFF.